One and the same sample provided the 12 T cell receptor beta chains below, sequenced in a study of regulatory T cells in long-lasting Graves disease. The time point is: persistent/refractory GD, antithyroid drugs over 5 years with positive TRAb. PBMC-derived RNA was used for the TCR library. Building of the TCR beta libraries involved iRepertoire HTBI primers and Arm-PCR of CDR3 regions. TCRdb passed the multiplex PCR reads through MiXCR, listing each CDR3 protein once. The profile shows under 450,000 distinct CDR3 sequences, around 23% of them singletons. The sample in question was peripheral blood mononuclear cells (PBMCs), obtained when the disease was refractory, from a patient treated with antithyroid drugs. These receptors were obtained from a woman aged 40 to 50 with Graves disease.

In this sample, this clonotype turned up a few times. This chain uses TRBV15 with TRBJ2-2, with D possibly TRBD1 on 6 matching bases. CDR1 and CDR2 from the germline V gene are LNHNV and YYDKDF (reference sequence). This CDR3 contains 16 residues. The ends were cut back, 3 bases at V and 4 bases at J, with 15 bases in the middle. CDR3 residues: CATSRSRGLPTGELFF. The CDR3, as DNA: TGTGCCACCAGCAGGAGTAGGGGGTTACCCACCGGGGAGCTGTTTTTT.

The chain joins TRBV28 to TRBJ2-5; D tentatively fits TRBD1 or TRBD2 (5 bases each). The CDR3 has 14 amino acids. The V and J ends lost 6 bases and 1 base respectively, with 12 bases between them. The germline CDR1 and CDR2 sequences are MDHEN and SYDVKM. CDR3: CASSWGSLQETQYF. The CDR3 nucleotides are TGTGCCAGCAGCTGGGGGAGTCTCCAAGAGACCCAGTACTTC.

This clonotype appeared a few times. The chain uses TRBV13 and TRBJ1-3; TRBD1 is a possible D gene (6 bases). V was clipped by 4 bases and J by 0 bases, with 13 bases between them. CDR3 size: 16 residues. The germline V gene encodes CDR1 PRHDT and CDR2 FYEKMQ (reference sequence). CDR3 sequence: CASSWGTLNSGNTIYF. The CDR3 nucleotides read TGTGCCAGCAGCTGGGGGACATTAAACTCTGGAAACACCATATATTTT.

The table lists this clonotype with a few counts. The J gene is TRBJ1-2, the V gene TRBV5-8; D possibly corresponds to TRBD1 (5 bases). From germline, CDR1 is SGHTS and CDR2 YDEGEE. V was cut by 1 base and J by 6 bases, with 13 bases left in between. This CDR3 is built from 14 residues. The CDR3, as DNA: TGTGCCAGCAGCTTGTTCACAGGCGCCCATGGCTACACCTTC. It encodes CASSLFTGAHGYTF.

Here the CDR3 reads CATSFTPTGLSNQPQHF. The CDR3 DNA sequence: TGTGCCACCAGCTTCACCCCCACAGGACTGAGCAATCAGCCCCAGCATTTT. The chain links TRBV15 to TRBJ1-5, with D possibly being TRBD1 (5 bases). The CDR3 covers 17 residues. Germline assignment: CDR1 LNHNV and CDR2 YYDKDF (reference sequence). Trimming cost V 5 bases and J 1 base, with 18 bases left between them.

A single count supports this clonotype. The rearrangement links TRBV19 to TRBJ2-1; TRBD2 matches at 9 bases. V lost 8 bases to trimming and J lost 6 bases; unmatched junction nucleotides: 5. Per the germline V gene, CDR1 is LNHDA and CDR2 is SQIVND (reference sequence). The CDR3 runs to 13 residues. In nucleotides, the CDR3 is TGTGCCAGTCGGCTGACTAGCGGCAATGAGCAGTTCTTC. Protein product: CASRLTSGNEQFF.

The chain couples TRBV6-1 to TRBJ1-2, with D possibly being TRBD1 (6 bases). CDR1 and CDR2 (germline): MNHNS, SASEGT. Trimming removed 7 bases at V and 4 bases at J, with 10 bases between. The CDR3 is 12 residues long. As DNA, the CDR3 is TGTGCCAGCAAGGGGGTAATCTATGGCTACACCTTC. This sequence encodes CASKGVIYGYTF.

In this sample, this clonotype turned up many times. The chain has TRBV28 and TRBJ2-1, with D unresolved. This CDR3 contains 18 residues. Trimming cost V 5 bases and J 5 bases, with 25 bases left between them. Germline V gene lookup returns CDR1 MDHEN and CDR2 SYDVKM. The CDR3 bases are TGTGCCAGCAGTATATATTCCCCTATTATTATCCCTAACAATGAGCAGTTCTTC. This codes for CASSIYSPIIIPNNEQFF.

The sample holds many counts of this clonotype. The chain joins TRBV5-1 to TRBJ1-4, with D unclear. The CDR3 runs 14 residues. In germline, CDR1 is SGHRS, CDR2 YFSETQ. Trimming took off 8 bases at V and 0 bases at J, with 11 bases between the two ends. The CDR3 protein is CASKPQPTNEKLFF. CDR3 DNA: TGCGCCAGTAAACCACAGCCAACTAATGAAAAACTGTTTTTT. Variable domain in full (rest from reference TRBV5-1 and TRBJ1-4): KAGVTQTPRYLIKTRGQQVTLSCSPISGHRSVSWYQQTPGQGLQFLFEYFSETQRNKGNFPGRFSGRQFSNSRSEMNVSTLELGDSALYLCASKPQPTNEKLFFGSGTQLSVL.

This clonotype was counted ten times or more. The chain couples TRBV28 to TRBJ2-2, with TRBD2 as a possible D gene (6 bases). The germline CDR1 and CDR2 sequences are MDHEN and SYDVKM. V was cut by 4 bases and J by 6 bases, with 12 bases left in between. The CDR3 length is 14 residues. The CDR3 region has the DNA TGTGCCAGCAGTTCCTCATCGGGAGCCGGGGAGCTGTTTTTT. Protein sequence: CASSSSSGAGELFF.

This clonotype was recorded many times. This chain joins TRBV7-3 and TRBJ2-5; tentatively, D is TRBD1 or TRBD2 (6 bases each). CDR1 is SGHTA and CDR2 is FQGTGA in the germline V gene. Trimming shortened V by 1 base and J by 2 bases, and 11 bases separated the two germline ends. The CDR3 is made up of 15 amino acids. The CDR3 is CASSLIGGGQETQYF. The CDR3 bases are TGTGCCAGCAGCTTAATCGGGGGCGGGCAAGAGACCCAGTACTTC.

CDR3 sequence: CASSLWSPDNEQFF. The DNA for the CDR3 is TGCGCCAGCAGCTTGTGGTCCCCCGACAATGAGCAGTTCTTC. The chain links TRBV5-1 to TRBJ2-1; D is unresolved. Trimming cost V 1 base and J 5 bases, with 10 bases left between them. The CDR3 loop spans 14 amino acids. Germline CDR1 reads SGHRS; CDR2 reads YFSETQ.